This section outlines one TCR beta chain sequence together with its context. In the study's own analysis: Reference gene primer amplification gave estimated nucleated cell counts. Some clones are missing from TCRdb's copy, which holds only in-frame ones; the method was immunoSEQ multiplex PCR. V and J calls and clone size are given by that table; D and trimming were obtained from the DNA. This table holds 130,000 to 150,000 clones, 84% found once. This sample is part of a study of blood T cell repertoires in COVID-19. Study-wide context: Both acute and convalescent COVID-19 samples were obtained from the United States, Italy and Spain.

Trimming shortened V by 2 bases and J by 5 bases, and 13 bases separated the two germline ends. Germline V gene sequence: CDR1 LGHNT, CDR2 FRNRAP. This CDR3 spans 15 amino acids. In assigning cohorts, the study relied on participant-reported clinical history. The sample comprised PBMCs or T cells enriched from blood (not recorded which). The source is a woman aged 45-59 years who had been exposed to COVID-19. The chain links TRBV12-5 to TRBJ1-5; D ambiguous. Here the CDR3 DNA reads TGTGCTAGTGGTTTGACGGGGAAGGTGGATCAGCCCCAGCATTTT. Translating gives CASGLTGKVDQPQHF.